These T cell receptor beta chains were read from a single sample in a study of blood T cell repertoires in COVID-19. TCRdb keeps only in-frame clones here, not all; method: immunoSEQ multiplex PCR. Of fewer than 40,000 clones in the sample, about 88% are singletons; the top ten hold 20% to 30%. Input material: peripheral blood. These receptors were collected from an elderly woman with active or convalescent COVID-19. Both conserved end residues are part of each CDR3. Fields, in order: D gene, J gene, V gene, clone size, CDR3 DNA, CDR3 protein. D genes are given only for firm matches. Only part of the rows carry a size: once, few, many, or a class if the clone is expanded.

>TRBD1|TRBJ1-6|TRBV6-5|NA
TGTGCCAGCAGTTACCAACGACAGGGGAATTCACCCCTCCACTTT
CASSYQRQGNSPLHF
>TRBD1|TRBJ1-4|TRBV28|NA
TGTGCCAGCAGTGTCCCGGGGACAGGGGGCAAAGAAAAACTGTTTTTT
CASSVPGTGGKEKLFF
>NA|TRBJ2-1|TRBV27|NA
TGTGCCAGCATGGGACACGTCTACAATGAGCAGTTCTTC
CASMGHVYNEQFF
>NA|TRBJ1-1|TRBV6-1|NA
TGTGCCAGCAGTGAAGCAACAGGGCAGGTCACTGAAGCTTTCTTT
CASSEATGQVTEAFF
>NA|TRBJ2-1|TRBV5-5|NA
TGTGCCAGCAGCCCCCAAGCAGGGCGCTACAATGAGCAGTTCTTC
CASSPQAGRYNEQFF
>NA|TRBJ2-3|TRBV7-9|NA
TGTGCCAGCAGCCCCCTTACAGGGCCCCGTGATACGCAGTATTTT
CASSPLTGPRDTQYF
>TRBD1|TRBJ2-7|TRBV5-4|NA
TGTGCCAGCAGCCCGGGACAGGGGTTCTCCTACGAGCAGTACTTC
CASSPGQGFSYEQYF
>NA|TRBJ1-1|TRBV27|NA
TGTGCCAGCAGTTTAGGCCCGAACACTGAAGCTTTCTTT
CASSLGPNTEAFF
>TRBD1|TRBJ1-2|TRBV12-3/TRBV12-4|NA
TGTGCCAGCAGTTCGACAGGGAACTATGGCTACACCTTC
CASSSTGNYGYTF
>NA|TRBJ1-4|TRBV2|NA
TGTGCCAGCAGTGAAGCGGGGGGAACTAATGAAAAACTGTTTTTT
CASSEAGGTNEKLFF
>TRBD1|TRBJ2-2|TRBV7-7|NA
TGTGCCAGCAGTTTGGGACAGGGGGCGAGCACCGGGGAGCTGTTTTTT
CASSLGQGASTGELFF
>NA|TRBJ1-2|TRBV24-1|NA
TGTGCCACCCCACAGGGAACGGTGCACACCTTC
CATPQGTVHTF
>TRBD1|TRBJ2-7|TRBV11-3|NA
TGTGCCAGCAGCAGAGCCGGGACAGGGGACGAGCAGTACTTC
CASSRAGTGDEQYF
>TRBD1|TRBJ1-2|TRBV27|NA
TGTGCCAGCAGCCGACAGGGGGCGCTGAGCTATGGCTACACCTTC
CASSRQGALSYGYTF
>TRBD2|TRBJ2-3|TRBV7-9|once
TGTGCCAGCAGGAAGGGACTAGCGGGGACAGATACGCAGTATTTT
CASRKGLAGTDTQYF
>NA|TRBJ2-1|TRBV10-2|NA
TGCGCCAGCCTTAAACCAGACAGGCTCTACAATGAGCAGTTCTTC
CASLKPDRLYNEQFF
>TRBD1|TRBJ1-1|TRBV19|NA
TGTGCCAGTAGTTCAGGGGGCTTTGGCTCGAGGACTGAAGCTTTCTTT
CASSSGGFGSRTEAFF
>NA|TRBJ1-2|TRBV5-1|NA
TGCGCCAGCAGCTTGCAGGGCGGGGGAGGCTACACCTTC
CASSLQGGGGYTF
>NA|TRBJ1-1|TRBV6-1|NA
TGTGCCAGCAGTGACGGTGAAGCTTTCTTT
CASSDGEAFF
>TRBD1|TRBJ1-4|TRBV3-1/TRBV3-2|NA
TGTGCCAGCATCCAAGGGGACAGGGCGGACCTCGAAAAACTGTTTTTT
CASIQGDRADLEKLFF